These T cell receptor beta chains were read from a single sample in a study of blood T cell repertoires in COVID-19. Libraries were prepared by immunoSEQ multiplex PCR; TCRdb keeps only in-frame clonotypes and omits some of them. The table records some 270,000 clones, about four fifths of them present only once. What was sequenced was peripheral blood. These receptors were obtained from a woman between 40 and 55 years old who had recovered from COVID-19. Both conserved end residues are part of each CDR3. The D gene is left open where the match is weak. Size values are once, few and many counts, or a class for expanded clones, and some rows have none.

abundance	j_gene	v_gene	d_gene	CDR3nt	CDR3aa
NA	TRBJ2-3	TRBV11-2	NA	TGTGCCAGCAGCTCGTACATTCAGGGTACCGATACGCAGTATTTT	CASSSYIQGTDTQYF
NA	TRBJ1-4	TRBV28	TRBD1	TGTGCCAGCAGGTACAGGGGAACTAATGAAAAACTGTTTTTT	CASRYRGTNEKLFF
NA	TRBJ1-2	TRBV6-5	NA	TGTGCCAGCAGTATCCAAGGTGGGACACACTATGGCTACACCTTC	CASSIQGGTHYGYTF
NA	TRBJ2-7	TRBV4-1	NA	TGCGCCAGCAGCCAAGACTATTTCGACGAGCAGTACTTC	CASSQDYFDEQYF
NA	TRBJ1-2	TRBV2	TRBD1	TGTGCCAGCAGCCGGGACAGGGCAAGAGGCTACACCTTC	CASSRDRARGYTF
NA	TRBJ2-7	TRBV6-1	NA	TGTGCCAGCACCATCAAGACAGGTCTTGAGCAGTACTTC	CASTIKTGLEQYF
NA	TRBJ2-7	TRBV6-5	TRBD1	TGTGCCAGCAGCGACAGGGGGCTTTGGAACGAGCAGTACTTC	CASSDRGLWNEQYF
NA	TRBJ2-3	TRBV7-9	NA	TGTGCCAGCAGCCCACAGGTCTTCAGCACAGATACGCAGTATTTT	CASSPQVFSTDTQYF
NA	TRBJ2-1	TRBV6-4	NA	TGTGCCAGCAGTGTGGCTAGCCGGGGCTACAATGAGCAGTTCTTC	CASSVASRGYNEQFF
NA	TRBJ2-3	TRBV11-2	NA	TGTGCCAGCAGCTTAGCCGGTTACACAGATACGCAGTATTTT	CASSLAGYTDTQYF
NA	TRBJ2-1	TRBV30	TRBD1	TGTGCCTGGGGACAGGGGGCGGGGGAGCAGTTCTTC	CAWGQGAGEQFF
few	TRBJ2-1	TRBV29-1	NA	TGCAGCGTTGGGACCTCACGCCAGGGCAATGAGCAGTTCTTC	CSVGTSRQGNEQFF
NA	TRBJ1-2	TRBV6-6	NA	TGTGCCAGCAGGGACCGGATCCGCGGGGGCTACACCTTC	CASRDRIRGGYTF
NA	TRBJ2-7	TRBV6-5	NA	TGTGCCAGCAGTTACTCGAAGTTAGCTTCTAGCCGGTACTTC	CASSYSKLASSRYF
once	TRBJ1-2	TRBV7-9	NA	TGTGCCAGCAGCCCCCCCGGGGGGCGCGGCTATGGCTACACCTTC	CASSPPGGRGYGYTF
NA	TRBJ2-7	TRBV28	NA	TGTGCCAGCAGGCAAACAGGGCCGCACAGCTACGAGCAGTACTTC	CASRQTGPHSYEQYF
NA	TRBJ1-2	TRBV7-8	TRBD1	TGTGCCAGCAGCAAAGAATTCCCGGGACAGGGTAACTATGGCTACACCTTC	CASSKEFPGQGNYGYTF
NA	TRBJ2-5	TRBV5-6	TRBD1	TGTGCCAGCAGCCCCGGGACAGGGACGAAGGAGACCCAGTACTTC	CASSPGTGTKETQYF
NA	TRBJ2-1	TRBV11-2	NA	TGTGCCAGCAGCTTAGTCAGAGGCGGCACAGAGCAGTTCTTC	CASSLVRGGTEQFF
NA	TRBJ2-1	TRBV6-5	TRBD2	TGTGCCAGCAGTACCGGGGGGAATGAGCAGTTCTTC	CASSTGGNEQFF
NA	TRBJ2-7	TRBV2	NA	TGTGCCAGCGGACACCTCGGGGACTCCGAGCAGTACTTC	CASGHLGDSEQYF
NA	TRBJ1-5	TRBV7-9	NA	TGTGCCAGCAGCCCGGACAGTGGCCAGCCCCAGCATTTT	CASSPDSGQPQHF
once	TRBJ1-2	TRBV6-5	TRBD1	TGTGCCAGCAGCCGCACGATTACAGGGGGCAAGGGCTACACCTTC	CASSRTITGGKGYTF
few	TRBJ2-3	TRBV18	TRBD1	TGTGCCAGCTCGGGGACAGATCGCACAGATACGCAGTATTTT	CASSGTDRTDTQYF
NA	TRBJ1-3	TRBV27	TRBD1	TGTGCCAGCAGTGAATACAGGGGGCTAGGAAACACCATATATTTT	CASSEYRGLGNTIYF
once	TRBJ1-1	TRBV28	TRBD1	TGTGCCAGCAGAGGACAGGGATCTTTAGACACTGAAGCTTTCTTT	CASRGQGSLDTEAFF
NA	TRBJ2-3	TRBV4-1	TRBD1	TGCGCCAGCAGCCACGGACAGGGCAGGGCAGATACGCAGTATTTT	CASSHGQGRADTQYF
NA	TRBJ2-7	TRBV5-1	TRBD2	TGCGCCAGCAGCTCGATAGCGGGGGGAACCTACGAGCAGTACTTC	CASSSIAGGTYEQYF
NA	TRBJ2-3	TRBV6-1	NA	TGTGCCAGCAGTGAAACCCAGGCTAGCACAGATACGCAGTATTTT	CASSETQASTDTQYF
NA	TRBJ2-5	TRBV6-1	TRBD1	TGTGCCAGCAGCGAAGGGACAGGGGATGGAGAGACCCAGTACTTC	CASSEGTGDGETQYF
NA	TRBJ2-7	TRBV6-1	NA	TGTGCCAGCAATCGACATGGCGAGAGCTCCTACGAGCAGTACTTC	CASNRHGESSYEQYF